This note documents a single T cell receptor (beta chain) sequence. The data were taken from a study of blood T cell repertoires in COVID-19. For the study at large: Whether acute or convalescent, the COVID-19 samples came from the United States, Italy and Spain. PBMCs, B-cell-depleted T cells, or T cells were the source of the cDNA or gDNA that made up the material.

This CDR3 contains 14 residues. Between the trimmed V and J ends, which lost 5 bases and 7 bases, there was a span of 17 bases. Germline V gene sequence: CDR1 MNHEY, CDR2 SMNVEV (reference sequence). In the original processing: Scientists estimated how many nucleated cells there were by amplifying reference gene primers. Here immunoSEQ multiplex PCR was the method, and the copy in TCRdb shows in-frame clones only, minus some. V, J and clone size reflect that table, while D and trimming were determined from the DNA. The table has more than 55,000 clones, 80% to 90% seen once. This receptor was obtained from a human donor with active COVID-19. The donor label of this sample is uncertain. The chain links TRBV27 to TRBJ2-5; tentative D call: TRBD1 (6 bases). The specimen sequenced was peripheral blood. The CDR3 DNA reads TGTGCCAGCAGTCTCCGACAGGCCGTTTCGACCCAGTACTTC. It is translated as CASSLRQAVSTQYF.